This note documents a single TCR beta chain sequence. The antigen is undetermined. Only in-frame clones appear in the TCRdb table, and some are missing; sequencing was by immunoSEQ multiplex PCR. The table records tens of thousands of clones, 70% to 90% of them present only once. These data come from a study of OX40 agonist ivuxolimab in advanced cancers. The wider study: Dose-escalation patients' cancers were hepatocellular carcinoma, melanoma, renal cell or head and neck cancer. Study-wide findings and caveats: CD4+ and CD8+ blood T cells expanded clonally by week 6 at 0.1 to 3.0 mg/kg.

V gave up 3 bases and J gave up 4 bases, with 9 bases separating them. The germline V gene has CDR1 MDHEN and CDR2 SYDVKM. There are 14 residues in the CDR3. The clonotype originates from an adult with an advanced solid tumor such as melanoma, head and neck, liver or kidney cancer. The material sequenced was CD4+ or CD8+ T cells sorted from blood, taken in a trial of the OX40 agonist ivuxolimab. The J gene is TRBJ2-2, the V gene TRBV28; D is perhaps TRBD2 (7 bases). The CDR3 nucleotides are TGTGCCAGCAGTTTTCGGGGGGCCACCGGGGAGCTGTTTTTT. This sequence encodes CASSFRGATGELFF. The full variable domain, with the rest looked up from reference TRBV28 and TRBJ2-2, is DVKVTQSSRYLVKRTGEKVFLECVQDMDHENMFWYRQDPGLGLRLIYFSYDVKMKEKGDIPEGYSVSREKKERFSLILESASTNQTSMYLCASSFRGATGELFFGEGSRLTVL.